The sequence of this TCR beta chain was determined in a study of T cells after yellow fever vaccination. The CDR3 length is 15 residues. The V gene's germline CDR1 is SGHVS and CDR2 FQNEAQ. With V trimmed by 8 bases and J by 5 bases, 11 bases remained unmatched. TCRdb reanalysed the 5' RACE reads using MiXCR and keeps one entry per CDR3 protein. The top ten hold approximately 15% of the sample, which has about 350,000 distinct CDR3 sequences, 7% to 10% seen once. This clonotype was seen repeatedly, ten times or more. Its antigen remains unknown. Study conclusions and caveats: A faster peak, day 5 versus 15, was reached by the weaker secondary response.

V is TRBV7-8 and J is TRBJ2-2, with 7 bases lining up with TRBD2. The sequence derives from a man between 18 and 29 years old who received the YFV17D yellow fever vaccine. This material consisted of PBMCs, taken around 45 days after the first yellow fever vaccination. The CDR3 loop reads CASLLGGEGTGELFF. In nucleotides, the CDR3 is TGTGCCAGCCTGCTGGGCGGGGAGGGAACCGGGGAGCTGTTTTTT.